The next 24 T cell receptor beta chains were all read from a single sample in a study of cytomegalovirus exposure and HLA in healthy donors. The method was immunoSEQ multiplex PCR; TCRdb's version includes in-frame clones alone and lacks a portion of them. The table includes about 130,000 clones, 94% detected once. Input material: PBMCs. These receptors were collected from a man between 18 and 29 years old in good health and CMV-seropositive.

The chain has TRBV6-4 and TRBJ2-1, with 9 bases aligning to TRBD1. Germline V gene lookup returns CDR1 MRHNA and CDR2 SNTAGT. The CDR3 length is 15 residues. Losses at the gene ends were 5 bases for V and 7 bases for J; bases not matched to a gene: 9. The CDR3 is CASSLTGTGQNEQFF. The CDR3 DNA reads TGTGCCAGCAGTTTGACCGGGACAGGGCAAAATGAGCAGTTCTTC.

In its sample, this clone was seen a few times. The V gene is TRBV2, the J gene TRBJ2-2; tentatively, D is TRBD2 (5 bases). Per germline, CDR1 SNHLY and CDR2 FYNNEI. Trimming shortened V by 8 bases and J by 5 bases, and 15 bases separated the two germline ends. The CDR3 contains 14 residues. The chain's CDR3 is CASGAAEVTGELFF. CDR3 bases: TGTGCCAGCGGTGCCGCGGAGGTAACCGGGGAGCTGTTTTTT.

This chain links TRBV28 with TRBJ1-4; the match to TRBD1 covers 9 bases. Germline trimming cut 3 bases from V and 4 bases from J; bases unmatched to any gene: 9. The germline V gene has CDR1 MDHEN and CDR2 SYDVKM. The CDR3 is 17 amino acids. DNA for the CDR3: TGTGCCAGCAGTTTGGGACAGGGCGGGTGGAGTAATGAAAAACTGTTTTTT. This sequence encodes CASSLGQGGWSNEKLFF.

The genes are TRBV7-9 and TRBJ2-7; D may be TRBD1 (6 bases). The CDR3 runs to 13 residues. The V gene lost 5 bases and the J gene lost 4 bases, with 12 bases spanning the gap. CDR1 and CDR2 (germline): SEHNR, FQNEAQ (reference sequence). Here the CDR3 DNA reads TGTGCCAGCAGCCCAGGGGATCGGTACGAGCAGTACTTC. Amino acid sequence: CASSPGDRYEQYF.

CDR3 amino acids: CASSFGGASPLHF. Here the CDR3 DNA reads TGTGCCAGCAGTTTCGGTGGGGCTTCACCCCTCCACTTT. V gene TRBV27 combines with J gene TRBJ1-6, with D tentatively TRBD1 (5 bases). V gave up 3 bases and J gave up 9 bases, with 9 bases separating them. Germline V gene data show CDR1 as MNHEY and CDR2 as SMNVEV (reference sequence). The CDR3 runs to 13 residues.

The V call is TRBV11-2, the J call TRBJ1-2; D is perhaps TRBD1 (6 bases). Trimming took 3 bases from V and 5 from J, leaving 10 bases between them. The V gene's germline CDR1 is SGHAT and CDR2 FQNNGV. The CDR3 sequence is 13 residues long. CDR3 loop: CASSFTGFYGYTF. Here the CDR3 DNA reads TGTGCCAGCAGCTTTACAGGGTTTTATGGCTACACCTTC.

The chain has TRBV11-2 and TRBJ2-1; 12 nucleotides match TRBD2. V dropped 3 bases and J dropped 6; count of bases not matched to a gene: 3. In germline, CDR1 is SGHAT, CDR2 FQNNGV. The CDR3 length is 15 residues. The CDR3 here is CASSLTSGSFNEQFF. DNA for the CDR3: TGTGCCAGCAGCTTGACTAGCGGGAGTTTCAATGAGCAGTTCTTC.

The J gene is TRBJ1-1, the V gene TRBV6-1; D gene ambiguous. This CDR3 contains 13 residues. Germline values: CDR1 MNHNS, CDR2 SASEGT. Trimming removed 4 bases from V and 3 bases from J, with 9 bases in between. The CDR3 sequence is CASSGQVYTEAFF. The CDR3 bases are TGTGCCAGCAGTGGCCAGGTATACACTGAAGCTTTCTTT.

The genes are TRBV2 and TRBJ2-3; TRBD2 agrees at 10 bases. Germline V CDR1 and CDR2: SNHLY, FYNNEI. V lost 2 bases to trimming and J lost 5 bases; unmatched junction nucleotides: 10. This CDR3 has 17 amino acids. CDR3 DNA: TGTGCCAGCAGTGAACAGATAGCTAGCGGGAGTAAAGATACGCAGTATTTT. Its protein is CASSEQIASGSKDTQYF. Full variable domain (outside the CDR3, taken from reference TRBV2 and TRBJ2-3): EPEVTQTPSHQVTQMGQEVILRCVPISNHLYFYWYRQILGQKVEFLVSFYNNEISEKSEIFDDQFSVERPDGSNFTLKIRSTKLEDSAMYFCASSEQIASGSKDTQYFGPGTRLTVL.

The rearrangement uses TRBV18 and TRBJ2-7, with 10 nucleotides matching TRBD2. Germline V gene data show CDR1 as KGHSH and CDR2 as LQKENI. The CDR3 has 14 amino acids. The J segment lost 2 bases and the V segment lost 4 bases, leaving 2 bases of the junction unmatched. The DNA for the CDR3 is TGTGCCAGCTCACAAGCGGGAGGGCCCTACGAGCAGTACTTC. It encodes CASSQAGGPYEQYF.

The J gene is TRBJ1-2, the V gene TRBV2, with 7 positions matching TRBD1. The trim removed 1 base at V and 3 bases at J, leaving 5 bases unmatched. Germline V gene sequence: CDR1 SNHLY, CDR2 FYNNEI. The CDR3 runs 15 residues. In nucleotides, the CDR3 is TGTGCCAGCAGTGAAGTGGCAGGGGGTCACTATGGCTACACCTTC. This translates into CASSEVAGGHYGYTF.

V gene TRBV4-1 combines with J gene TRBJ2-1, with 8 bases identical to TRBD2. The CDR3 contains 16 residues. CDR1 is MGHRA and CDR2 is YSYEKL in the germline V gene. With V trimmed by 0 bases and J by 3 bases, 4 bases remained unmatched. This chain's CDR3 is CASSQDGLAGYNEQFF. The CDR3 nucleotides read TGCGCCAGCAGCCAAGATGGGCTAGCGGGCTACAATGAGCAGTTCTTC.

This sequence joins TRBV18 and TRBJ2-7; 8 nucleotides match TRBD2. CDR1 KGHSH and CDR2 LQKENI come from the germline V gene. This CDR3 has 13 amino acids. Unmatched junction bases numbered 2, after V lost 4 bases and J lost 3 bases. The CDR3 DNA reads as TGTGCCAGCTCACTGACTAGCGACTACGAGCAGTACTTC. Its translation is CASSLTSDYEQYF.

This clone appeared once. The rearrangement joins TRBV6-5 to TRBJ2-4; D unclear. The CDR3 totals 15 residues. With 0 bases removed from V and 3 bases from J, the gap between germline ends came to 9 bases. The germline V gene has CDR1 MNHEY and CDR2 SVGAGI. The CDR3: CASSYSTQFKNIQYF. CDR3 sequence (DNA): TGTGCCAGCAGTTACTCGACACAGTTCAAAAACATTCAGTACTTC.

The chain uses TRBV5-6 and TRBJ1-3, with D possibly being TRBD1 (5 bases). Trimming removed 2 bases at V and 1 base at J, with 10 bases between. Looked up from germline, CDR1 is SGHDT and CDR2 is YYEEEE. The CDR3 length is 15 residues. The CDR3 spells CASSFPTGSGNTIYF. The DNA for the CDR3 is TGTGCCAGCAGCTTTCCTACAGGTTCTGGAAACACCATATATTTT. The complete variable domain, with remaining parts taken from reference TRBV5-6 and TRBJ1-3, reads DAGVTQSPTHLIKTRGQQVTLRCSPKSGHDTVSWYQQALGQGPQFIFQYYEEEERQRGNFPDRFSGHQFPNYSSELNVNALLLGDSALYLCASSFPTGSGNTIYFGEGSWLTVV.

The gene calls are TRBV19 and TRBJ1-4, with 10 bases lining up with TRBD1. This CDR3 is 15 amino acids long. Germline trimming cut 6 bases from V and 6 bases from J; bases unmatched to any gene: 7. Germline CDR1 LNHDA, CDR2 SQIVND (reference sequence). The CDR3 DNA follows: TGTGCCAGTAGGCCCCGCGGGACAGGGGATGAAAAACTGTTTTTT. Its protein product is CASRPRGTGDEKLFF.

The V call is TRBV23-1, the J call TRBJ2-7; D call uncertain. TRBV23-1 has ORF status, its function being uncertain. V was shortened by 11 bases and J by 0 bases, with 17 bases between the two germline ends. This CDR3 comprises 14 residues. The CDR3 reads CAHLTGRPSYEQYF. CDR3 DNA: TGCGCCCATCTGACGGGTCGCCCCTCCTACGAGCAGTACTTC.

This chain's CDR3 is CSASTRESYFF. The CDR3 nucleotides are TGCAGTGCTAGTACGCGGGAGTCATACTTCTTC. The chain has TRBV20-1 and TRBJ2-1, with 7 bases aligning to TRBD2. The CDR3 sequence is 11 residues long. Germline V gene data show CDR1 as DFQATT and CDR2 as SNEGSKA (reference sequence). Trimming took 3 bases from V and 16 from J; bases not matched to a gene: 9.

This chain joins TRBV18 and TRBJ2-3; D perhaps matches TRBD2 (6 bases). Trimming stripped 5 bases from V and 1 base from J, with 10 bases between. Germline CDR1 KGHSH, CDR2 LQKENI. The CDR3 sequence is 14 residues long. Here the CDR3 DNA reads TGTGCCAGCTCAGGAGCGGGTCGCACAGATACGCAGTATTTT. This translates into CASSGAGRTDTQYF.

The chain links TRBV5-4 to TRBJ2-5, with TRBD2 identical over 9 bases. Trimming removed 0 bases from V and 4 bases from J; junction bases left unmatched: 13. The V gene's germline CDR1 is SGHNT and CDR2 YYREEE (reference sequence). CDR3 size: 18 residues. Here the CDR3 reads CASSLGSAGGPFRETQYF. DNA for the CDR3: TGTGCCAGCAGCTTGGGGTCGGCGGGAGGGCCTTTCCGAGAGACCCAGTACTTC.

V usage is TRBV5-4 and J usage is TRBJ2-5; D remains unclear. The germline V and J ends were trimmed by 2 bases and 3 bases, with 14 bases remaining between them. The germline CDR1 and CDR2 sequences are SGHNT and YYREEE (reference sequence). This CDR3 is built from 15 residues. CDR3 in DNA: TGTGCCAGCAGCTTCAACGCAGGTTTTAAAGAGACCCAGTACTTC. Translation: CASSFNAGFKETQYF.

The chain carries TRBV20-1 and TRBJ2-1; 8 bases are a match to TRBD2. With V trimmed by 7 bases and J by 15 bases, 11 bases remained unmatched. This CDR3 has 11 residues. The germline V gene has CDR1 DFQATT and CDR2 SNEGSKA (reference sequence). The CDR3 DNA sequence: TGCAGTGTGGGTCGGGAGGGCCCCCCGTTCTTC. Residues: CSVGREGPPFF.

This clone showed up just once. V is TRBV4-1 and J is TRBJ2-5; 10 bases are shared with TRBD2. Looked up from germline, CDR1 is MGHRA and CDR2 is YSYEKL. This CDR3 spans 16 amino acids. Trimming removed 0 bases from V and 3 bases from J; junction bases left unmatched: 4. The CDR3 DNA reads TGCGCCAGCAGCCAAGAAGGACTAGCGGTCGAAGAGACCCAGTACTTC. Translation gives CASSQEGLAVEETQYF.

The genes are TRBV28 and TRBJ1-2; 12 bases are a match to TRBD1. This CDR3 has 18 amino acids. V shed 5 bases, J shed 2 bases, and the junction held 12 bases outside the gene matches. Germline CDR1 is MDHEN and CDR2 is SYDVKM. This CDR3 reads CASSTGTGGLRGNYGYTF. In DNA, the CDR3 is TGTGCCAGCAGTACCGGGACAGGGGGCCTAAGAGGAAACTATGGCTACACCTTC.